The 3 T cell receptor beta chains below come from one sample, sequenced in a study of T cells after yellow fever vaccination. One entry per CDR3 protein, called by TCRdb with MiXCR from the 5' RACE reads. The table includes some 670,000 distinct CDR3 sequences, approximately 13% detected once. Specimen: PBMCs, collected on the day of the yellow fever booster vaccination. Source of these receptors: a young man who received the YFV17D yellow fever vaccine.

This clonotype has a handful of counts. The J gene is TRBJ2-3, the V gene TRBV4-2, with a tentative D call TRBD2 (5 bases). V dropped 2 bases and J dropped 3 bases, with 15 bases sitting between them. Germline V gives CDR1 LGHNA, CDR2 YNFKEQ. The CDR3 covers 16 residues. The CDR3 sequence is CASSQSWVATTDTQYF. The DNA for the CDR3 is TGTGCCAGCAGCCAATCGTGGGTAGCGACAACAGATACGCAGTATTTT.

J is TRBJ2-2 and V is TRBV7-8; 7 nucleotides match TRBD1. CDR3 length: 16 residues. V trimming: 5 bases; J trimming: 5 bases; junction bases outside the gene matches: 11. Germline lookup yields CDR1 SGHVS and CDR2 FQNEAQ. This CDR3 is CASSGRQGFGTGELFF. The CDR3 DNA sequence: TGTGCCAGCAGCGGAAGACAGGGCTTCGGGACCGGGGAGCTGTTTTTT.

This clonotype was observed a few times. The chain has TRBV20-1 and TRBJ2-3; TRBD2 might be the D (6 bases). V lost 6 bases and J lost 2, with 18 bases in between. The germline V gene encodes CDR1 DFQATT and CDR2 SNEGSKA (reference sequence). This CDR3 spans 15 amino acids. The CDR3 region has the DNA TGCAGTGCCCTAAATAGAGGGCGGGACACAGATACGCAGTATTTT. Translating gives CSALNRGRDTDTQYF.